This T cell receptor (beta chain) was sequenced during a study of OX40 agonist ivuxolimab in advanced cancers. Clones were read by immunoSEQ multiplex PCR, and TCRdb kept only the in-frame ones, dropping some. The sample consists of about 35,000 clones, around 84% of them appearing once. V lost 6 bases and J 2 bases, leaving 5 bases between the germline ends. CDR1 and CDR2 (germline): SQVTM, ANQGSEA. The length of the CDR3 is 12 residues. With regard to this clone: Its antigen is undetermined.

Whole-study results and caveats: Nonresponders included some who also had low normalized T-cell clonal expansion. Both blood CD4+ and CD8+ T cells showed clonal growth by week 6 at 0.1 to 3.0 mg/kg.

Sequenced here: CD4+ or CD8+ T cells sorted from blood, sampled in a trial of the OX40 agonist ivuxolimab. The receptor was isolated from an adult with an advanced solid tumor such as melanoma, head and neck, liver or kidney cancer. The chain couples TRBV29-1 to TRBJ2-6; no clear D. The CDR3 is CSVLAGANVLTF. The CDR3 nucleotides read TGCAGCGTATTAGCTGGGGCCAACGTCCTGACTTTC.